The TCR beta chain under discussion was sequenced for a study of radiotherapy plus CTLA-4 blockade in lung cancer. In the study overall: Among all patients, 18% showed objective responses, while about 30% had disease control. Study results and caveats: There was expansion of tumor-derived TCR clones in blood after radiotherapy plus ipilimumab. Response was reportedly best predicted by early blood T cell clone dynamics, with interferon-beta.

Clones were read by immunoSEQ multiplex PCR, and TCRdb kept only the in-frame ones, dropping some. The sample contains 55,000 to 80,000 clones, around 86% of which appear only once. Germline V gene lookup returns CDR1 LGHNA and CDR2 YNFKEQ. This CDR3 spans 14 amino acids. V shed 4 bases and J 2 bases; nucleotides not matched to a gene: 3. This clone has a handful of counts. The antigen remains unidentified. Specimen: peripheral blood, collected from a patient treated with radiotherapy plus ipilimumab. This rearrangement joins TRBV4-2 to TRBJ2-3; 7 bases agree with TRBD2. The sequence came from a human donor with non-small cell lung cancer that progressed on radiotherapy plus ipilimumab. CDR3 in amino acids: CASSRSGYTDTQYF. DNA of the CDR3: TGTGCCAGCAGCCGTAGCGGGTACACAGATACGCAGTATTTT.